A single sample is the source of the 4 T cell receptor beta chains below, sequenced in a study of T cell responses to AZD1222 COVID-19 vaccine. Using immunoSEQ multiplex PCR, the repertoire was profiled, and TCRdb retains in-frame clones only, with some absent. The sample lists around 100,000 clones; 85% to 95% were seen once. The sequences come from peripheral blood, collected on day 0 of AZD1222 vaccination. All receptors derive from an adult in good health.

DNA for the CDR3: TGTGCCAGCAGTGACCTGCAGGGGGCTAGAGATGAGCAGTTCTTC. Its protein product is CASSDLQGARDEQFF. The chain recombines TRBV6-1 with TRBJ2-1; TRBD1 agrees at 8 bases. Germline values: CDR1 MNHNS, CDR2 SASEGT. This CDR3 has 15 residues. J gave up 8 bases and V 3 bases, and 9 bases lay outside the gene matches.

This clone was picked up a small number of times. The chain links TRBV15 to TRBJ1-4, with D possibly being TRBD1 (5 bases). The CDR3 is 17 amino acids. The V and J ends lost 1 base and 10 bases respectively, with 22 bases between them. Germline assignment: CDR1 LNHNV and CDR2 YYDKDF (reference sequence). In DNA, the CDR3 is TGTGCCACCAGCAGAGGAGGTATGCAGGGACGTTCCGGAAAACTGTTTTTT. As protein: CATSRGGMQGRSGKLFF.

The V call is TRBV7-9, the J call TRBJ1-5; D not certain. The CDR3 has 13 residues. Germline CDR1 and CDR2: SEHNR and FQNEAQ (reference sequence). The ends were cut back, 1 base at V and 7 bases at J, with 8 bases in the middle. The CDR3 coding sequence is TGTGCCAGCAGCTTAGGGGCAGGCCAGCCCCAGCATTTT. It is translated as CASSLGAGQPQHF.

The chain couples TRBV5-1 to TRBJ2-3, with 10 bases identical to TRBD1. The J segment lost 0 bases and the V segment lost 0 bases, leaving 7 bases of the junction unmatched. The length of the CDR3 is 18 residues. CDR1 is SGHRS, CDR2 YFSETQ, per germline. The CDR3 DNA follows: TGCGCCAGCAGCTTGGATCCCGGACAGGGGGGAAGCACAGATACGCAGTATTTT. Protein sequence: CASSLDPGQGGSTDTQYF.